This T cell receptor (beta chain) emerged from a study of T cell responses to AZD1222 COVID-19 vaccine. Study-wide context: Analysis merged second doses at about 4 or about 12 weeks. Whole-study results and caveats: Nearly half of unique spike-specific TCRs reportedly avoided B.1.351 and B.1.1.7 mutated regions. Of the AZD1222 recipients, only 6 or 7 were seropositive at baseline.

Profiled with immunoSEQ multiplex PCR; TCRdb holds only in-frame clones, not every one. The sample shows 110,000 to 150,000 clones, 85% to 95% of them seen only once. Comments on this clone: Its antigen is still unknown.

The CDR3 consists of 15 residues. Losses at the gene ends were 4 bases for V and 5 bases for J; bases not matched to a gene: 3. CDR1 is KGHDR, CDR2 SFDVKD, per germline. V usage is TRBV24-1 and J usage is TRBJ1-5; 11 bases map to TRBD1. The receptor was derived from an adult in good health. The material sequenced was peripheral blood, taken on day 0 of AZD1222 vaccination. CDR3 DNA sequence: TGTGCCACCAGTGACCCGGACAGGGGGCATCAGCCCCAGCATTTT. Protein: CATSDPDRGHQPQHF.